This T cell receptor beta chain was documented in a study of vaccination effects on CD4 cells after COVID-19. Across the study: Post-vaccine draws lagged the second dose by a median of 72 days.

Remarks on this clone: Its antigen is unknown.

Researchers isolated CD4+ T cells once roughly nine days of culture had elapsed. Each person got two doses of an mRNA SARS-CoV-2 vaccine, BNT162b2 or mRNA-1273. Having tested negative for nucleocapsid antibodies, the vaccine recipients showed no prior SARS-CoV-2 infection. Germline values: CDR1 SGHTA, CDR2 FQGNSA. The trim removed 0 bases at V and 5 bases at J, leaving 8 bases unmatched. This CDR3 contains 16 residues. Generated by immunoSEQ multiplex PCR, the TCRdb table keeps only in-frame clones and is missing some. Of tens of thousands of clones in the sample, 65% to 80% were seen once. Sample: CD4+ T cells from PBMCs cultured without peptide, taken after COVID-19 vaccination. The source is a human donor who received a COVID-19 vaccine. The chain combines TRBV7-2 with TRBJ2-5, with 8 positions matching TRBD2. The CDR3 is CASSLALAGHGETQYF. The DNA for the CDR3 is TGTGCCAGCAGCTTAGCGCTAGCGGGCCATGGGGAGACCCAGTACTTC.